The clone carrying this TCR beta chain was counted between two and nine times. Its antigen is not identified. This sample stems from a study of PD-1 blockade in mismatch repair-deficient tumors. TCRdb keeps only in-frame clones here, not all; method: immunoSEQ multiplex PCR. The profile covers about 120,000 clones, with about 74% appearing a single time and approximately 5% taken by the ten largest. Study observations and caveats: After pembrolizumab, tumor-resident clones rose rapidly, then generally contracted before radiologic responses.

Trimming removed 3 bases at V and 3 bases at J, with 12 bases between. The CDR3 covers 15 residues. The germline V gene has CDR1 LNHDA and CDR2 SQIVND (reference sequence). Mismatch repair deficiency was confirmed in all patients, by PCR or immunohistochemistry. The TCR-sequenced patients were a few responders to pembrolizumab. The chain couples TRBV19 to TRBJ1-5; D perhaps matches TRBD1 (6 bases). The receptor was derived from an adult with mismatch repair-deficient cancer. This specimen consisted of peripheral blood, obtained roughly 13 months after starting pembrolizumab. The DNA for the CDR3 is TGTGCCAGTAGTATGTCAGGGGAAAACAATCAGCCCCAGCATTTT. Protein product: CASSMSGENNQPQHF. Drawing the rest from reference TRBV19 and TRBJ1-5, the complete variable domain is DGGITQSPKYLFRKEGQNVTLSCEQNLNHDAMYWYRQDPGQGLRLIYYSQIVNDFQKGDIAEGYSVSREKKESFPLTVTSAQKNPTAFYLCASSMSGENNQPQHFGDGTRLSIL.